The clone carrying this TCR beta chain was recorded once. Its antigen is as yet unknown. This entry belongs to a study of shared clonotypes between healthy human individuals. Study-level background: A donor's plate count was three for CD4 naive and three for CD4 memory; CD8 naive had two and CD8 memory one.

With 2 bases clipped from V and 3 bases from J, the junction kept 8 bases outside the gene matches. This CDR3 region has 15 residues. The germline V gene encodes CDR1 SGDLS and CDR2 YYNGEE. CD8 cells regarded as naive lacked CD45RO, were positively chosen for CCR7, and omitted terminally differentiated effector memory CD45RA+ cells. Samples underwent the assay at deep level. The data were produced by immunoSEQ multiplex PCR, yet TCRdb's version contains in-frame clones alone and is incomplete. The profile covers about 700,000 clones, with 92% appearing a single time and approximately 22% taken by the ten largest. Study findings and constraints: When naive CD4 clonotypes were compared across a few donors, about 5% were shared.

This chain uses TRBV9 with TRBJ2-7; 7 bases are a match to TRBD1. This TCR derives from a man under 40 in good health. The material sequenced was naive CD8+ T cells sorted from blood. The CDR3 region is CASSVGDRADYEQYF. CDR3 nucleotides: TGTGCCAGCAGCGTTGGTGACAGGGCGGACTACGAGCAGTACTTC.